One and the same sample provided the 20 T cell receptor beta chains below, sequenced in a study of Graves' ophthalmopathy and Graves' hyperthyroidism. From RNA, the CDR3 regions of TCR beta chains were amplified and sequenced. The workflow started with a first-round RT-PCR run with HTBI primers and then moved on to a second-round multiplex PCR. TCRdb re-called the multiplex PCR reads through MiXCR, storing one row per CDR3 protein. The sample has 500,000 to 700,000 distinct CDR3 sequences, over 20% seen once. The sequenced sample was peripheral blood. These TCRs come from a young woman with stable Graves' hyperthyroidism. Some clones in this sample may be carry-over from other donors' samples.

This clonotype was seen ten or more times. The chain couples TRBV6-5 to TRBJ1-5, with D possibly matching TRBD1 (6 bases). V was pared by 2 bases and J by 2 bases, with 16 bases between. The CDR3 is 17 amino acids. Looked up from germline, CDR1 is MNHEY and CDR2 is SVGAGI. CDR3 in DNA: TGTGCCAGCAGTTACCACGGGGGCAGGGCCGGCAATCAGCCCCAGCATTTT. Translation gives CASSYHGGRAGNQPQHF.

Regarding this clonotype: An end of the junction differs from the germline gene, which may be a read error. This rearrangement joins TRBV20-1 to TRBJ2-4; 9 positions agree with TRBD2. This CDR3 has 16 amino acids. Germline V gives CDR1 DFQATT, CDR2 SNEGSKA (reference sequence). CDR3 loop: CSARDFAGGPSDIKYF. The CDR3, as DNA: TGCAGTGCTAGAGATTTTGCGGGGGGGCCTTCGGACATTAAGTACTTC.

This clonotype has a handful of counts. V is TRBV29-1 and J is TRBJ1-2, with unresolved D. The CDR3 consists of 14 residues. Germline CDR1 and CDR2: SQVTM and ANQGSEA. The V end was cut by 3 bases, the J end by 0 bases, with 11 bases between. The CDR3: CSVDPEPPNYGYTF. For the CDR3, the DNA is TGCAGCGTTGACCCTGAACCTCCTAACTATGGCTACACCTTC.

This clonotype was seen repeatedly, ten times or more. V gene TRBV6-5 combines with J gene TRBJ2-7; 9 nucleotides align to TRBD1. The CDR3 totals 14 residues. J gave up 7 bases and V 6 bases, and 10 bases lay outside the gene matches. Germline CDR1 and CDR2: MNHEY and SVGAGI. CDR3 sequence reads: CASSSGTGLEEQYF. The CDR3 bases are TGTGCCAGCAGCTCCGGGACAGGGTTGGAGGAGCAGTACTTC.

This clonotype was observed many times. The genes are TRBV4-1 and TRBJ1-2; D is unresolved. V dropped 4 bases and J dropped 5 bases, with 11 bases sitting between them. The germline V gene has CDR1 MGHRA and CDR2 YSYEKL. This CDR3 is built from 13 residues. The CDR3 here is CASSLGILYGYTF. Here the CDR3 DNA reads TGCGCCAGCAGCCTTGGGATCCTATATGGCTACACCTTC.

This clonotype has ten or more counts. The chain recombines TRBV6-5 with TRBJ2-2, with D unresolved. The V end lost 3 bases, the J end lost 6 bases, and 5 bases lay between the germline ends. The CDR3 sequence is 12 residues long. CDR1 and CDR2 (germline): MNHEY, SVGAGI. The CDR3, as DNA: TGTGCCAGCAGTTATCAACCCGGGGAGCTGTTTTTT. Residues: CASSYQPGELFF.

This clonotype was recorded a few times. The chain combines TRBV7-3 with TRBJ1-1, with 8 bases fitting TRBD1. The CDR3 sequence is 13 residues long. The germline V gene encodes CDR1 SGHTA and CDR2 FQGTGA. The trim removed 5 bases at V and 7 bases at J, leaving 6 bases unmatched. In DNA, the CDR3 is TGTGCCAGCAGCCCTGGACAGGGAAATGAAGCTTTCTTT. Translation: CASSPGQGNEAFF.

The rearrangement joins TRBV7-2 to TRBJ1-5; D may be TRBD1 (6 bases). Trimming shortened V by 5 bases and J by 1 base, and 9 bases separated the two germline ends. The germline gives CDR1 SGHTA, CDR2 FQGNSA. The CDR3 length is 14 residues. The CDR3 loop is CASSEDRSNQPQHF. CDR3 DNA: TGTGCCAGCAGCGAGGACAGAAGCAATCAGCCCCAGCATTTT. Complete variable domain (other parts from reference TRBV7-2 and TRBJ1-5): GAGVSQSPSNKVTEKGKDVELRCDPISGHTALYWYRQSLGQGLEFLIYFQGNSAPDKSGLPSDRFSAERTGGSVSTLTIQRTQQEDSAVYLCASSEDRSNQPQHFGDGTRLSIL.

The chain is built from TRBV6-1 and TRBJ1-5, with D perhaps matching TRBD1 (6 bases). The V gene lost 7 bases and the J gene lost 0 bases, with 19 bases spanning the gap. The CDR3 totals 17 residues. Germline V gives CDR1 MNHNS, CDR2 SASEGT. CDR3: CASKRTVAYHSNQPQHF. CDR3 nucleotides: TGTGCCAGCAAACGGACAGTCGCATATCATAGCAATCAGCCCCAGCATTTT.

The genes are TRBV10-1 and TRBJ1-1; D is perhaps TRBD1 (5 bases). Germline lookup yields CDR1 WNHNN and CDR2 SYGVQD (reference sequence). The CDR3 spans 14 residues. Between the trimmed V and J ends, which lost 3 bases and 4 bases, there was a span of 12 bases. The DNA for the CDR3 is TGCGCCAGCAGTGAAACCCCGGGGGGCACTGAAGCTTTCTTT. Translating gives CASSETPGGTEAFF.

On this clonotype: This is likely a read error, given that the CDR3 carries no conserved phenylalanine or tryptophan at its end. The gene calls are TRBV5-5 and TRBJ1-5; D gene ambiguous. V was cut by 0 bases and J by 6 bases, with 16 bases left in between. Germline V CDR1 and CDR2: SGHKS, YYEKEE (reference sequence). CDR3 length: 16 residues. The CDR3 sequence: CASSLAAYGVIQPQHV. The DNA of the CDR3 is TGTGCCAGCAGCTTGGCCGCGTATGGGGTGATTCAGCCCCAGCATGTT.

This clonotype was seen ten or more times. The chain joins TRBV6-1 to TRBJ2-2; TRBD2 agrees at 7 bases. Trimming at V came to 8 bases and at J to 0 bases, leaving 6 bases not matched to a gene. Germline V gene lookup returns CDR1 MNHNS and CDR2 SASEGT. CDR3 length: 15 residues. The CDR3, as DNA: TGTGCCAGCTGCCGGGAGGTCCCGAACACCGGGGAGCTGTTTTTT. The encoded protein is CASCREVPNTGELFF.

In this sample, this clonotype turned up once. The chain combines TRBV7-8 with TRBJ1-1, with TRBD1 matching 8 bases. Trimming cost V 3 bases and J 1 base; bases outside gene matches: 4. CDR1 is SGHVS and CDR2 is FQNEAQ in the germline V gene. The CDR3 sequence is 15 residues long. CDR3 loop: CASSFDRGSNTEAFF. The CDR3 nucleotides read TGTGCCAGCAGCTTCGACAGGGGATCGAACACTGAAGCTTTCTTT. The full variable domain, its missing parts supplied by reference TRBV7-8 and TRBJ1-1, is GAGVSQSPRYKVAKRGQDVALRCDPISGHVSLFWYQQALGQGPEFLTYFQNEAQLDKSGLPSDRFFAERPEGSVSTLKIQRTQQEDSAVYLCASSFDRGSNTEAFFGQGTRLTVV.

This clonotype has more than one count but fewer than ten. The V and J genes are TRBV6-1 and TRBJ1-3; possibly TRBD1 for D (6 bases). Trimming left V 9 bases short and J 0 bases short, with 9 bases between. CDR1 MNHNS and CDR2 SASEGT come from the germline V gene. This CDR3 comprises 13 residues. The CDR3 region has the DNA TGTGCCAGTGGACAGAACTCTGGAAACACCATATATTTT. This encodes CASGQNSGNTIYF.

This clonotype was detected many times. J is TRBJ2-2 and V is TRBV19; tentatively, D is TRBD1 or TRBD2 (5 bases each). Germline V gene lookup returns CDR1 LNHDA and CDR2 SQIVND (reference sequence). The CDR3 is 11 residues long. V shed 6 bases and J shed 9 bases, with 8 bases lying between them. DNA of the CDR3: TGTGCCAGTAGCAGGGAGTGGGAGCTGTTTTTT. It encodes CASSREWELFF.

This clonotype occurred many times. The V gene is TRBV27, the J gene TRBJ2-7; unclear D gene. Germline assignment: CDR1 MNHEY and CDR2 SMNVEV (reference sequence). The germline V and J ends were trimmed by 2 bases and 0 bases, with 5 bases remaining between them. The CDR3 length is 13 residues. The CDR3 spells CASSLHSSYEQYF. The CDR3 DNA follows: TGTGCCAGCAGTTTACACAGCTCCTACGAGCAGTACTTC.

This clonotype was recorded many times. V and J are TRBV6-1 and TRBJ2-5; TRBD2 matches 10 bases. Germline V CDR1 and CDR2: MNHNS, SASEGT. This CDR3 has 14 amino acids. V dropped 6 bases and J dropped 5; count of bases not matched to a gene: 6. The CDR3 DNA is TGTGCCAGCAGGGAGCGGGGGGGCTGGGAGACCCAGTACTTC. This codes for CASRERGGWETQYF.

This clonotype was observed a few times. Given a much more abundant clone one base away, this may be a read error. The chain recombines TRBV6-2 or TRBV6-3 with TRBJ2-5; D unclear. This CDR3 comprises 12 residues. Germline CDR1 reads MNHEY; CDR2 reads SVGEGT. V was clipped by 0 bases and J by 7 bases, with 6 bases between them. The CDR3 DNA reads TGTGCCAGCAGTTACTCGGTCGGGACCCAGTACTTC. Translation gives CASSYSVGTQYF.

This clonotype was counted many times. The rearrangement links TRBV30 to TRBJ1-1, with D hard to call. This CDR3 has 12 amino acids. V shed 4 bases and J shed 4 bases, with 10 bases lying between them. Germline V CDR1 and CDR2: GTSNPN, SVGIG (reference sequence). The CDR3 region has the DNA TGTGCCTGGAACGGGTGGTCCACTGAAGCTTTCTTT. Its protein product is CAWNGWSTEAFF.

The chain joins TRBV12-3 or TRBV12-4 to TRBJ2-7, with D maybe TRBD1 (6 bases). Trimming stripped 6 bases from V and 5 bases from J, with 14 bases between. This CDR3 is 13 amino acids long. The CDR3 bases are TGTGCCAGCAGCCGAACGGACAGTCACGAGCAGTACTTC. Translation: CASSRTDSHEQYF.